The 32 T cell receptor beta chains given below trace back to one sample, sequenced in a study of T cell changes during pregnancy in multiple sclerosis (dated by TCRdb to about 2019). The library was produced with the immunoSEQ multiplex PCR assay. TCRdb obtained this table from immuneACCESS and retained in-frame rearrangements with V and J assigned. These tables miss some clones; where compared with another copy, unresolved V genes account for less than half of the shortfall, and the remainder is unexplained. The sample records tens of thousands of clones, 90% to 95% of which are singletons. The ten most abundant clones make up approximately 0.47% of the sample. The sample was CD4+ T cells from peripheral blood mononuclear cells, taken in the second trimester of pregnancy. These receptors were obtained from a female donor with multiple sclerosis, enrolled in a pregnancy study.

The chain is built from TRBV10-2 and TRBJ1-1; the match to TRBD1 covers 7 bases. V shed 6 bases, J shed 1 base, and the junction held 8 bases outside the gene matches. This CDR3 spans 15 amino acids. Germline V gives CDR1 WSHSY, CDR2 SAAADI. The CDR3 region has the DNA TGCGCCAGCAGATCGTGGGACAGCGGGAACACTGAAGCTTTCTTT. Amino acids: CASRSWDSGNTEAFF.

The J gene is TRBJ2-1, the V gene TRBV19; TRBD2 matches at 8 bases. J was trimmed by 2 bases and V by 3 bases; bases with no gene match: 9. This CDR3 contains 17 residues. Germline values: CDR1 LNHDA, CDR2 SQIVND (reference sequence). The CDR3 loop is CASSMGGGGTAYNEQFF. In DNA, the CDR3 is TGTGCCAGTAGTATGGGTGGCGGGGGGACCGCCTACAATGAGCAGTTCTTC.

The CDR3: CSVQGYSKTQYF. As DNA, the CDR3 is TGCAGCGTACAGGGGTATTCGAAGACCCAGTACTTC. V gene TRBV29-1 combines with J gene TRBJ2-5; TRBD1 matches 7 bases. Per germline, CDR1 SQVTM and CDR2 ANQGSEA. The CDR3 has 12 amino acids. Losses at the gene ends were 6 bases for V and 6 bases for J; bases not matched to a gene: 7.

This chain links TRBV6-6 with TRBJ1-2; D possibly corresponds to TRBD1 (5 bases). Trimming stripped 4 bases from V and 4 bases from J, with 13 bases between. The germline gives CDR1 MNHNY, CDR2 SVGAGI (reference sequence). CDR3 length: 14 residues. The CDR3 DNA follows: TGTGCCAGCAGTTCCGATCACAGGTCCTATGGCTACACCTTC. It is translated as CASSSDHRSYGYTF.

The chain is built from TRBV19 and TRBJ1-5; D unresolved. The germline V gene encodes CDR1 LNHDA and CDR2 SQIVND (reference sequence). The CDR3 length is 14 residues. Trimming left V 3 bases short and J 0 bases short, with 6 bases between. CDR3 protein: CASSMTGSNQPQHF. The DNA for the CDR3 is TGTGCCAGTAGTATGACGGGTAGCAATCAGCCCCAGCATTTT.

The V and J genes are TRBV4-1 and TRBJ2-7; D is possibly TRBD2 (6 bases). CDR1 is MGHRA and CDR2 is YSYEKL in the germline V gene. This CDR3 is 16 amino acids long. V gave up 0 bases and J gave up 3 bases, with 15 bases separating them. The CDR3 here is CASSQEPGGFVYEQYF. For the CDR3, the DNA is TGCGCCAGCAGCCAAGAGCCCGGGGGTTTCGTCTACGAGCAGTACTTC.

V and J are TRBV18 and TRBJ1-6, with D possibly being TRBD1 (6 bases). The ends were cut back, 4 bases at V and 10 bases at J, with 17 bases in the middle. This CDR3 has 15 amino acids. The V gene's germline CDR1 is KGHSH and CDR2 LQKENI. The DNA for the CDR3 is TGTGCCAGCTCACGCTTACAGGGTGAGGGATCACCCCTCCACTTT. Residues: CASSRLQGEGSPLHF.

The CDR3 region is CASSLLAGGGGYTF. For the CDR3, the DNA is TGTGCCAGCAGCTTATTGGCCGGGGGGGGTGGCTACACCTTC. The chain employs TRBV7-2 and TRBJ1-2; D may be TRBD1 (5 bases). Germline values: CDR1 SGHTA, CDR2 FQGNSA. Between the trimmed V and J ends, which lost 2 bases and 7 bases, there was a span of 14 bases. The CDR3 length is 14 residues.

This CDR3 reads CASSPRLAGGNNEQFF. DNA for the CDR3: TGTGCCAGCAGCCCACGACTAGCGGGGGGAAACAATGAGCAGTTCTTC. V and J are TRBV7-9 and TRBJ2-1, with 13 bases matching TRBD2. The CDR3 loop spans 16 amino acids. CDR1 is SEHNR, CDR2 FQNEAQ, per germline (reference sequence). V lost 5 bases, J lost 5 bases, and 6 bases stayed unmatched.

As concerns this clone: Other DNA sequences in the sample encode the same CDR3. The DNA of the CDR3 is TGTGCCAGCAGCCTTACAGGGGGTAACTATGGCTACACCTTC. Its translation is CASSLTGGNYGYTF. V and J are TRBV5-5 and TRBJ1-2; the match to TRBD1 covers 8 bases. Trimming removed 4 bases from V and 1 base from J; junction bases left unmatched: 3. There are 14 residues in the CDR3. Germline V CDR1 and CDR2: SGHKS, YYEKEE (reference sequence). Full variable domain (remainder filled in from reference TRBV5-5 and TRBJ1-2): DAGVTQSPTHLIKTRGQQVTLRCSPISGHKSVSWYQQVLGQGPQFIFQYYEKEERGRGNFPDRFSARQFPNYSSELNVNALLLGDSALYLCASSLTGGNYGYTFGSGTRLTVV.

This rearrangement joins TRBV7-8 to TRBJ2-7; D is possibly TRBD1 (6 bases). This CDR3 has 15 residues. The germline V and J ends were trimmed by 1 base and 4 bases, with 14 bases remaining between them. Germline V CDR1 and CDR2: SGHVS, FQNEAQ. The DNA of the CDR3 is TGTGCCAGCAGCTTAGAAACACAGGGCGCTTACGAGCAGTACTTC. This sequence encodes CASSLETQGAYEQYF.

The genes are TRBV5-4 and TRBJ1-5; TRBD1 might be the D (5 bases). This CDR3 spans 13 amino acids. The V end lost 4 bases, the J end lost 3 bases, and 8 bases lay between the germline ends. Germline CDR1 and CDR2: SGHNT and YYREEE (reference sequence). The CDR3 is CASSGGANQPQHF. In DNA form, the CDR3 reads TGTGCCAGCAGCGGCGGGGCCAATCAGCCCCAGCATTTT.

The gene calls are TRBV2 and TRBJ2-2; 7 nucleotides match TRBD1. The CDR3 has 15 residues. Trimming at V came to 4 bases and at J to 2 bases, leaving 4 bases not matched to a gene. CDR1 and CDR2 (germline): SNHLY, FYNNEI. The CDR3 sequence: CASSATGDNTGELFF. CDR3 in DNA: TGTGCCAGCAGTGCTACAGGGGACAACACCGGGGAGCTGTTTTTT.

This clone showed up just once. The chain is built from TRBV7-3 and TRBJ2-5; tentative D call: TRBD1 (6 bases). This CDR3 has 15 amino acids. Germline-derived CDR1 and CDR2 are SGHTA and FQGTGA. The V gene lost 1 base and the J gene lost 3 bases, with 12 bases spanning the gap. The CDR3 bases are TGTGCCAGCAGCTTAAAATCGGCAGGGGAAGAGACCCAGTACTTC. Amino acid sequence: CASSLKSAGEETQYF.

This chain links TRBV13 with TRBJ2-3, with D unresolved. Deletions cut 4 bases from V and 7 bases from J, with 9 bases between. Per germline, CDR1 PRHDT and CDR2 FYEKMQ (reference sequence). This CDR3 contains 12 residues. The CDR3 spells CASSSYAHTQYF. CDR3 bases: TGTGCCAGCAGCTCCTACGCCCATACGCAGTATTTT.

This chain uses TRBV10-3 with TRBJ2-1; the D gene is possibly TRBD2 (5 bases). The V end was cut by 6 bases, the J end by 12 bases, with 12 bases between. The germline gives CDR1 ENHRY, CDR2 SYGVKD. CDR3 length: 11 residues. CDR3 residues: CAIRADGGQFF. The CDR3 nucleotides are TGTGCCATCAGGGCGGATGGAGGGCAGTTCTTC.

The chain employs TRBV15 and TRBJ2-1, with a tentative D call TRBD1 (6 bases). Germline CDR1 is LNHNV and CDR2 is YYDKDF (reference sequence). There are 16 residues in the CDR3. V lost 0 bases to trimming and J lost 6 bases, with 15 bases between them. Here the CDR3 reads CATSRDYQGLGNEQFF. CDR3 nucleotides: TGTGCCACCAGCAGAGATTATCAGGGGCTCGGCAATGAGCAGTTCTTC.

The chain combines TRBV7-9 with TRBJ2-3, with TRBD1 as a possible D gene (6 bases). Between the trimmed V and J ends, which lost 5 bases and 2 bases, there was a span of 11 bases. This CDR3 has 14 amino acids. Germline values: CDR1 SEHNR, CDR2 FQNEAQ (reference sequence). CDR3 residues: CASSDPGHTDTQYF. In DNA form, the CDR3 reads TGTGCCAGCAGCGACCCGGGACACACAGATACGCAGTATTTT. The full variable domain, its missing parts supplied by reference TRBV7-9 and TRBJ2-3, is DTGVSQNPRHKITKRGQNVTFRCDPISEHNRLYWYRQTLGQGPEFLTYFQNEAQLEKSRLLSDRFSAERPKGSFSTLEIQRTEQGDSAMYLCASSDPGHTDTQYFGPGTRLTVL.

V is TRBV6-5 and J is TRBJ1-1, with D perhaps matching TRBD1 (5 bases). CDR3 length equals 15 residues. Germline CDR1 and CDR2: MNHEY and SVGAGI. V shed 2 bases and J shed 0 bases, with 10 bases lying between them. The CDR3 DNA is TGTGCCAGCAGTTACGACGCAGGGCTGAACACTGAAGCTTTCTTT. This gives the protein CASSYDAGLNTEAFF.

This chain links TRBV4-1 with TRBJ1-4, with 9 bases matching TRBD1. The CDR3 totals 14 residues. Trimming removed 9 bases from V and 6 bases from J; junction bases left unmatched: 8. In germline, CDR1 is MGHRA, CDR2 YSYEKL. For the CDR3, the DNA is TGCGCCAGTACATCCCGGGACAGGGATGAAAAACTGTTTTTT. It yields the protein CASTSRDRDEKLFF.

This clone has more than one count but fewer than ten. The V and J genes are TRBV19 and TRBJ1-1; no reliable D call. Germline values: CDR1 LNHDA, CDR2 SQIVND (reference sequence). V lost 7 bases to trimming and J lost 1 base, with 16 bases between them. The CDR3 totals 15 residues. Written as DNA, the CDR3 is TGTGCCAGTATCTCTTATCGGGAGGGGAACACTGAAGCTTTCTTT. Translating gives CASISYREGNTEAFF.

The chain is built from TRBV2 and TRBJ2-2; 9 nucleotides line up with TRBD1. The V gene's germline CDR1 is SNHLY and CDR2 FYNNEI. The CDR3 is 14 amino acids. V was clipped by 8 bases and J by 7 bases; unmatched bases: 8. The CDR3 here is CASSGTGIFGELFF. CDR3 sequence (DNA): TGTGCCAGCTCCGGGACAGGGATTTTCGGGGAGCTGTTTTTT.

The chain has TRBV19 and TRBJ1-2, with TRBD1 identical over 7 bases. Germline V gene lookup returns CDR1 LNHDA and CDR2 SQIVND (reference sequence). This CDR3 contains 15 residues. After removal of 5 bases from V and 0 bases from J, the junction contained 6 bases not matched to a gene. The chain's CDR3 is CASSEGGSANYGYTF. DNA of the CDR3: TGTGCCAGTAGTGAAGGGGGCTCGGCTAACTATGGCTACACCTTC.

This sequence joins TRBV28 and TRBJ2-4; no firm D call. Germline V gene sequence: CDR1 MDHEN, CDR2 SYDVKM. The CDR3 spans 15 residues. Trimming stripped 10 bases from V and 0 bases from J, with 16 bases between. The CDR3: CATGLARVAKNIQYF. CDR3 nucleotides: TGTGCCACGGGTTTGGCGCGCGTAGCCAAAAACATTCAGTACTTC.

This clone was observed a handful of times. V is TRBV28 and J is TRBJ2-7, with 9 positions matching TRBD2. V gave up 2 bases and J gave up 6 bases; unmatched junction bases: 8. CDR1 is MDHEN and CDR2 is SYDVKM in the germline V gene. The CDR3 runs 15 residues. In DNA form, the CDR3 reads TGTGCCAGCAGTTTAGATCCGGGACTAGCAAGCGAGCAGTACTTC. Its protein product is CASSLDPGLASEQYF.

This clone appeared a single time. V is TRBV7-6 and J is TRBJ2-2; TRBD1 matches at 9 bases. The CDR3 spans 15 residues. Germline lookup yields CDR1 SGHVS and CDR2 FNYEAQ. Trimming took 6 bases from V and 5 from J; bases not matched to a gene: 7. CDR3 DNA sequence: TGTGCCAGCAGTTCCGGGACAGGGAGGACCGGGGAGCTGTTTTTT. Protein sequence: CASSSGTGRTGELFF.

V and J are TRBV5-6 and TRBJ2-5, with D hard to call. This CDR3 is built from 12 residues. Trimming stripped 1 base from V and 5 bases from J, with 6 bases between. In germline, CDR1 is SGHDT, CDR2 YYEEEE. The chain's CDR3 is CASSLSRETQYF. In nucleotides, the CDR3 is TGTGCCAGCAGCTTGTCGCGGGAGACCCAGTACTTC.

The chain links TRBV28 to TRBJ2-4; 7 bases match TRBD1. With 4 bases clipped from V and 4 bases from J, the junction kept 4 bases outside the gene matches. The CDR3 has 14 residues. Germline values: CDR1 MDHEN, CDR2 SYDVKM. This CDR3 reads CASSSQGVKNIQYF. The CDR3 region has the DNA TGTGCCAGCAGTTCTCAGGGGGTAAAAAACATTCAGTACTTC.

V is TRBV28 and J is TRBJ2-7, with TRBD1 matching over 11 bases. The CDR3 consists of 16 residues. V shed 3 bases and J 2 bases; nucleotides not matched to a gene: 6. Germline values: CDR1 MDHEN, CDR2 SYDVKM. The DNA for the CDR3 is TGTGCCAGCAGTTTTGGGGGGACAGGGGGGACCTACGAGCAGTACTTC. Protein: CASSFGGTGGTYEQYF.

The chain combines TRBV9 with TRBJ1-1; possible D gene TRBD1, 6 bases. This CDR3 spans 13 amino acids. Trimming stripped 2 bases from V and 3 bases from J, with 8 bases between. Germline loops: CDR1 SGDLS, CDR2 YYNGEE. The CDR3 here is CASSVSGDTEAFF. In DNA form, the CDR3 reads TGTGCCAGCAGCGTCTCAGGGGACACTGAAGCTTTCTTT.

CDR3 DNA sequence: TGTGCCAGTAATGGGGGGAAAGGCGCCGGAAACACCATATATTTT. This sequence encodes CASNGGKGAGNTIYF. The chain joins TRBV19 to TRBJ1-3; possible D gene TRBD1, 5 bases. Germline-derived CDR1 and CDR2 are LNHDA and SQIVND (reference sequence). The CDR3 has 15 residues. The V and J ends lost 7 bases and 4 bases respectively, with 17 bases between them.

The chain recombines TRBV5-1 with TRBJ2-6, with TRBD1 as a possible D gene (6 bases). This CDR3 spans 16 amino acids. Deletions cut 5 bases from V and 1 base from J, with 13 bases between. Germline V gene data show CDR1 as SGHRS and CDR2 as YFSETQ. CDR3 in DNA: TGCGCCAGCAGTACAGGGTCCATATCTGGGGCCAACGTCCTGACTTTC. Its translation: CASSTGSISGANVLTF.